Sequencing of this T cell receptor (beta chain) was carried out in a study of CD8+ T cells in alopecia areata. The sample's treatment: oral pan-JAK inhibitor, 5-10 mg twice daily. Sequencing templates came from extracted RNA that was reverse transcribed into cDNA. Clones were sequenced by immunoSEQ multiplex PCR, and TCRdb holds only the in-frame ones, with some missing. The table lists roughly 200,000 clones, 45% to 65% of them singletons. This CDR3 is 15 amino acids long. Looked up from germline, CDR1 is MNHNS and CDR2 is SASEGT. Trimming took off 2 bases at V and 0 bases at J, with 11 bases between the two ends.

This TCR was sampled from a human donor with alopecia areata. The specimen comprised CD4+ T cells sorted from blood, sampled at week 4, from a patient treated with tofacitinib. The rearrangement joins TRBV6-1 to TRBJ2-7, with D perhaps TRBD2 (5 bases). CDR3 nucleotide sequence: TGTGCCAGCAGTGAACAGTGGACTTCCTCCTACGAGCAGTACTTC. Its translation: CASSEQWTSSYEQYF.